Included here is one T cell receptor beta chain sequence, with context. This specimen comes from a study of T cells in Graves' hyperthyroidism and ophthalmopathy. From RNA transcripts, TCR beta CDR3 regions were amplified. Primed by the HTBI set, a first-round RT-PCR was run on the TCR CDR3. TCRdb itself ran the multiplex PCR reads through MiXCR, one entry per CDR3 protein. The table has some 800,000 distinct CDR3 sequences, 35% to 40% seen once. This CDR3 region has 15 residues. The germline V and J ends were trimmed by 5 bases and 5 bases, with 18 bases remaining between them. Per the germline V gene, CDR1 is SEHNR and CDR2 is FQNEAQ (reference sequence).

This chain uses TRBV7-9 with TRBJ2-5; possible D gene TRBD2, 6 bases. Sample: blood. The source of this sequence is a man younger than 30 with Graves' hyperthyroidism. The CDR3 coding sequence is TGTGCCAGCAGCCCAAAGAGGGTTGCGGGGGAGACCCAGTACTTC. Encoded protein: CASSPKRVAGETQYF.